The clone carrying this T cell receptor (beta chain) appeared once. V lost 4 bases to trimming and J lost 7 bases; unmatched junction nucleotides: 8. CDR3 length equals 14 residues. Germline V gene sequence: CDR1 SGHRS, CDR2 YFSETQ. This sample is drawn from a study of cytomegalovirus exposure and HLA in healthy donors. Libraries were prepared by immunoSEQ multiplex PCR; TCRdb keeps only in-frame clonotypes and omits some of them. The sample has approximately 230,000 clones; roughly 87% are singletons. The chain combines TRBV5-1 with TRBJ2-7; 10 bases map to TRBD1. This receptor was identified in a man aged 18 to 29 in good health and CMV-seropositive. Sequenced: PBMCs. CDR3 amino acids: CASSPMGQGSEQYF. CDR3 coding DNA: TGCGCCAGCAGCCCAATGGGACAGGGGAGTGAGCAGTACTTC.